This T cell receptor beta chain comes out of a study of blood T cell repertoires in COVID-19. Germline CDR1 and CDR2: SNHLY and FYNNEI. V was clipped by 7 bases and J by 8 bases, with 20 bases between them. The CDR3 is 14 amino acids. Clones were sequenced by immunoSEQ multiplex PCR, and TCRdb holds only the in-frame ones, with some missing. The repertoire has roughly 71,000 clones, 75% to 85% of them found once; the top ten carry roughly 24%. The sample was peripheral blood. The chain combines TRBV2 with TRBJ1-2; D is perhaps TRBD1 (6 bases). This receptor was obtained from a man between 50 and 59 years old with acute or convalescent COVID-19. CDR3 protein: CASIDTGSVGGYTF. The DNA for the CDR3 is TGTGCCAGCATCGACACAGGGTCGGTGGGCGGCTACACCTTC.